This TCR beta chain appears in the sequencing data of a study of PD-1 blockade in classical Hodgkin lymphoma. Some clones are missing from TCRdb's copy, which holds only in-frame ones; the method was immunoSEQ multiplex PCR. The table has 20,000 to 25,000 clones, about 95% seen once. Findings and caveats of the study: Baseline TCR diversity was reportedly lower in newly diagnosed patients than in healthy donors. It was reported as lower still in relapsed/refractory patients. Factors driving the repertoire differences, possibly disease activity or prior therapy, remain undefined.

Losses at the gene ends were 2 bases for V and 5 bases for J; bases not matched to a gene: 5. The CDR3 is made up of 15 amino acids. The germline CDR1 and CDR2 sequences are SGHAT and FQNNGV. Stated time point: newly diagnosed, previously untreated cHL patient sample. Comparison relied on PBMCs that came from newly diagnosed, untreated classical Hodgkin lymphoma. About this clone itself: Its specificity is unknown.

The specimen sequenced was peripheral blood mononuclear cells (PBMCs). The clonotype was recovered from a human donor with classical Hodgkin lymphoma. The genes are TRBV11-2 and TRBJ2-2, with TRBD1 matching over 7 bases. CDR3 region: CASSLTLQGTGELFF. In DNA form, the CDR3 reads TGTGCCAGCAGCTTAACCCTACAGGGGACCGGGGAGCTGTTTTTT.